The entry below describes one T cell receptor (beta chain). Study processing details: Counts of nucleated cells, estimated from reference gene primer amplification, were obtained. The table came from immunoSEQ multiplex PCR; TCRdb's copy has only in-frame clones and leaves some out. Clone size and the V and J calls come from that table; the DNA yielded D and trimming. This sample has roughly 150,000 clones; approximately 84% occur once, and the top ten carry around 9.9%. The entry originates in a study of blood T cell repertoires in COVID-19. V trimming: 2 bases; J trimming: 4 bases; junction bases outside the gene matches: 2. The germline gives CDR1 KGHSH, CDR2 LQKENI. This CDR3 region has 16 residues.

The gene calls are TRBV18 and TRBJ1-6; 10 nucleotides align to TRBD1. This TCR was sampled from a man in his 70s with active or convalescent COVID-19. The material sequenced was peripheral blood. The CDR3 region is CASSPRGQGYNSPLHF. The CDR3 DNA reads as TGTGCCAGCTCACCAAGGGGACAGGGGTATAATTCACCCCTCCACTTT.